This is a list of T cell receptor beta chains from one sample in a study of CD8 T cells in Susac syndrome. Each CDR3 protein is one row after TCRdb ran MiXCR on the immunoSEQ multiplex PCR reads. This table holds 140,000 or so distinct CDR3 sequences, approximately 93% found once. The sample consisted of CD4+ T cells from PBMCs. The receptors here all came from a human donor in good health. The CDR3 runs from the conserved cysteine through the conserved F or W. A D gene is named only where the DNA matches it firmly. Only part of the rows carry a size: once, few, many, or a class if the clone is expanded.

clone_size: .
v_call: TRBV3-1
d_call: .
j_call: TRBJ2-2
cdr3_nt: TGTGCCAGCAGCCAAGATCCAACGGGAGACGGGGAGCTGTTTTTT
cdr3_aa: CASSQDPTGDGELFF

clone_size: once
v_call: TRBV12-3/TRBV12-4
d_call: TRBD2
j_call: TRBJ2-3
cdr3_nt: TGTGCCAGCAGTTTTCTCCTAGCGGGAGCAGATACGCAGTATTTT
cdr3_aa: CASSFLLAGADTQYF

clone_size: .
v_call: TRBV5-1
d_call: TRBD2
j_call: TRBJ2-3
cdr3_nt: TGCGCCAGCAGCCGCCGACTAGCGGGAGGGACAGATACGCAGTATTTT
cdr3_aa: CASSRRLAGGTDTQYF

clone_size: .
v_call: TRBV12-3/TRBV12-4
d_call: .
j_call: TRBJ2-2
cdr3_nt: TGTGCCAGCAGTTTTTTAGGATACACCGGGGAGCTGTTTTTT
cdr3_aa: CASSFLGYTGELFF

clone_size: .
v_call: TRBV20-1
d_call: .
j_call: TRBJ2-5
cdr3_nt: TGCAGTGCTAATAATGCCCAGTACTTC
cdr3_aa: CSANNAQYF

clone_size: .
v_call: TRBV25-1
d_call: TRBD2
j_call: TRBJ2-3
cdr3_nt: TGTGCCAGCAGTGGGAAGGAGAAAGCGGGAGGCCCCCTTTCTAGCACAGATACGCAGTATTTT
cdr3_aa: CASSGKEKAGGPLSSTDTQYF

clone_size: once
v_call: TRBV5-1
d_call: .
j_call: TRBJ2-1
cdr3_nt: TGCGCCAGCAGCTTCCCCGAGACAGATAAAAGCTCCTACAATGAGCAGTTCTTC
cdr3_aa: CASSFPETDKSSYNEQFF

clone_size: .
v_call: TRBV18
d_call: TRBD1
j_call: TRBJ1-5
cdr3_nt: TGTGCCAGCTCACCAGGACAGGGATGGAATCAGCCCCAGCATTTT
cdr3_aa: CASSPGQGWNQPQHF

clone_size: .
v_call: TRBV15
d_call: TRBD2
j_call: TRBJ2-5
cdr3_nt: TGTGCCACCAGCAGAGTGGGGACTAGCGAGACCCAGTACTTC
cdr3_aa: CATSRVGTSETQYF

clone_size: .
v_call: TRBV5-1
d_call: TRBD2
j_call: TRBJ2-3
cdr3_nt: TGCGCCAGCAGCGCCGGGACTATCGCAGATACGCAGTATTTT
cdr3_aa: CASSAGTIADTQYF

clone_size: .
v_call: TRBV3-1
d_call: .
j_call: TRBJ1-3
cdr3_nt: TGTGCCAGCAGCCAAGTGGCGGGAAACACCATATATTTT
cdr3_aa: CASSQVAGNTIYF

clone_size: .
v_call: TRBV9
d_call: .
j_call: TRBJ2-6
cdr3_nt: TGTGCCAGCAGCGGTTACCGGGCTACCTCTGGGGCCAACGTCCTGACTTTC
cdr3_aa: CASSGYRATSGANVLTF

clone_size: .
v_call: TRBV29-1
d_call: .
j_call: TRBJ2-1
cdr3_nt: TGCAGCGTCTCCCTTGTGGCAGGCCGCTCCTACAATGAGCAGTTCTTC
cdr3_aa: CSVSLVAGRSYNEQFF

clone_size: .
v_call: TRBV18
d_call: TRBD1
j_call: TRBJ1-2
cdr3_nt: TGTGCCAGCTCACCTTCCATGGACAGGACCCCATATGGCTACACCTTC
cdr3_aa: CASSPSMDRTPYGYTF

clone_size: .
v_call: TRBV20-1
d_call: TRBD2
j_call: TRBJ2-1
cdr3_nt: TGCAGTGCTAGAGCCGTTGCACTAGCGGCTTACAATGAGCAGTTCTTC
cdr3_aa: CSARAVALAAYNEQFF

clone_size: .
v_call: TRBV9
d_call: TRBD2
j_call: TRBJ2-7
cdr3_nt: TGTGCCAGCAGCGTAGTTCCTAGCGGAAGTCCCTACGAGCAGTACTTC
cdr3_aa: CASSVVPSGSPYEQYF

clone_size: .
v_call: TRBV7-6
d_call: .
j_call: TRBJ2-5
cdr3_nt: TGTGCCAGCAGCGGACGGACTGGTTCGGAGACCCAGTACTTC
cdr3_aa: CASSGRTGSETQYF

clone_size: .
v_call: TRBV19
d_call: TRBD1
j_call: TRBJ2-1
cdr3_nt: TGTGCCAGTAGGTCGACAGGGGTGAATGAGCAGTTCTTC
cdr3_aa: CASRSTGVNEQFF

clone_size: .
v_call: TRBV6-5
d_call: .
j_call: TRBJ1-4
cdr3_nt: TGTGCCAGCAGTTATTTAGGGGACGTTAATGAAAAACTGTTTTTT
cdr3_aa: CASSYLGDVNEKLFF

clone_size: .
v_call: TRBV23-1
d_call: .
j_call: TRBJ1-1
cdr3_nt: TGCGCCAGCACCTACAGGGTTACGAACACTGAAGCTTTCTTT
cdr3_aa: CASTYRVTNTEAFF

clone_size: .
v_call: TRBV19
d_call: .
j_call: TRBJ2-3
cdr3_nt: TGTGCCAGTAGTATACAACGGACCCTAAGCACAGATACGCAGTATTTT
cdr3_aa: CASSIQRTLSTDTQYF

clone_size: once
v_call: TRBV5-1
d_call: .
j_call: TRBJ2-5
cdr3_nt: TGCGCCAGCAGCTTGGGTGGCGGGTTTGAGACCCAGTACTTC
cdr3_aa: CASSLGGGFETQYF

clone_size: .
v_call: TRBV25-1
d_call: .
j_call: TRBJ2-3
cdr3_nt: TGTGCCAGCAGTGACCTCCCAGATACGCAGTATTTT
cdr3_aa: CASSDLPDTQYF

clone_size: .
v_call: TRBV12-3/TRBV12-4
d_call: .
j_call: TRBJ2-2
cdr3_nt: TGTGCCAGCAGTTTAGCGGAGAACACCGGGGAGCTGTTTTTT
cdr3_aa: CASSLAENTGELFF

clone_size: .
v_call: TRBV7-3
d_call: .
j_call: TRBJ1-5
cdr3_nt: TGTGCCAGCAGCTTAAGGTTTGGGGACGGACCTCGATATCAGCCCCAGCATTTT
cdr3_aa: CASSLRFGDGPRYQPQHF

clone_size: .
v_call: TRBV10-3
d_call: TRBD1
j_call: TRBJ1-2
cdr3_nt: TGTGCCACCCACTCGACAGGGAAGAAGGATGGCTACACCTTC
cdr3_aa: CATHSTGKKDGYTF

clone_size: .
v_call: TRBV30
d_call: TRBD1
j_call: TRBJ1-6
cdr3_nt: TGTGCCTGGAGTGTACGGGGACAGGGGGCGCGTTATTCACCCCTCCACTTT
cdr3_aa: CAWSVRGQGARYSPLHF

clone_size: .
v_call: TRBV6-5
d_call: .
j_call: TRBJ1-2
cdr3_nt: TGTGCCAGCAGTTTCACCCCCGACATGGGAGGCTACACCTTC
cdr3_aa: CASSFTPDMGGYTF